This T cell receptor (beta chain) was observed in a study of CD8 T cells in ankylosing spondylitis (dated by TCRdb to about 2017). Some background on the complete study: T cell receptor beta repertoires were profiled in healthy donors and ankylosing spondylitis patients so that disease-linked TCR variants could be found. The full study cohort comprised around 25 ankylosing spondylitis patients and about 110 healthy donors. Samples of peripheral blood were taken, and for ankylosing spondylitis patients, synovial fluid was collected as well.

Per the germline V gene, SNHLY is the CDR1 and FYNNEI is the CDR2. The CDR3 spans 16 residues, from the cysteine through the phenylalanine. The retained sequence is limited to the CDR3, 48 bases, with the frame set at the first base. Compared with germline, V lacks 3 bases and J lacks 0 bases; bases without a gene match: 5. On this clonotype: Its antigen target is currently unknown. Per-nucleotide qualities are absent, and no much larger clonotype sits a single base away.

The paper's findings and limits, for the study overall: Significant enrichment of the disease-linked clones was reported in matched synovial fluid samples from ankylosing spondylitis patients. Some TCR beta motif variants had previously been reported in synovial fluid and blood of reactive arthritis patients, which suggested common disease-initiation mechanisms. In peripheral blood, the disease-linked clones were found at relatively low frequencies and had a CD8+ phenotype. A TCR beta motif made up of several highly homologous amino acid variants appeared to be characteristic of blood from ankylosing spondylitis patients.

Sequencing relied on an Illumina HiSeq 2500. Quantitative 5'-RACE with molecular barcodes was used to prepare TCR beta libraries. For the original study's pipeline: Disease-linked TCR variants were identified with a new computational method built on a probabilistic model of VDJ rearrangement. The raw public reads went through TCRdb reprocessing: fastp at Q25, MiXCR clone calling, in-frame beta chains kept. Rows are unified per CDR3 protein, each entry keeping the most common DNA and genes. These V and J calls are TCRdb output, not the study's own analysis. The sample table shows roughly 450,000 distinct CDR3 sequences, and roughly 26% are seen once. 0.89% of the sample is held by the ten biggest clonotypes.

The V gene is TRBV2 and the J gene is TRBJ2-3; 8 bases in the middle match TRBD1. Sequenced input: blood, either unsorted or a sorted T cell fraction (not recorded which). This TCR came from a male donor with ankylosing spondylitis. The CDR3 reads CASSEQGAGSTDTQYF. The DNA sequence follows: TGTGCCAGCAGTGAGCAGGGGGCTGGGAGCACAGATACGCAGTATTTT. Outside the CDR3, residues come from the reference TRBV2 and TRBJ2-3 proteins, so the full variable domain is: EPEVTQTPSHQVTQMGQEVILRCVPISNHLYFYWYRQILGQKVEFLVSFYNNEISEKSEIFDDQFSVERPDGSNFTLKIRSTKLEDSAMYFCASSEQGAGSTDTQYFGPGTRLTVL.